A selection of T cell receptor beta chains follows, all from one sample in a study of blood T cell repertoires in COVID-19. TCRdb's table, derived via immunoSEQ multiplex PCR, lists solely in-frame clones and lacks some. The data contain 170,000 or so clones, less than 90% of them singletons. Sample: PBMCs or T cells enriched from blood (not recorded which). These receptor sequences come from a woman aged 50 to 65 who had recovered from COVID-19. The CDR3 runs from the conserved cysteine through the conserved F or W. Each record gives: clone size, J gene, V gene, D gene, CDR3 DNA, CDR3 protein. D genes are given only for firm matches. Clone size is stated in some rows and not others, as once, few, many or a class when expanded.

abundance: -; j_gene: TRBJ1-1; v_gene: TRBV3-1/TRBV3-2; d_gene: -; CDR3nt: TGTGCCAGCAGCCAAACAATCGACAGAAGGGCTTTCTTT; CDR3aa: CASSQTIDRRAFF
abundance: -; j_gene: TRBJ2-2; v_gene: TRBV19; d_gene: TRBD1; CDR3nt: TGTGCCAGTAGTTCAGGACAGGGGTCGAGCACCGGGGAGCTGTTTTTT; CDR3aa: CASSSGQGSSTGELFF
abundance: -; j_gene: TRBJ2-5; v_gene: TRBV2; d_gene: TRBD2; CDR3nt: TGTGCCAGCAGCACTAGCGGGAGACAAGAGACCCAGTACTTC; CDR3aa: CASSTSGRQETQYF
abundance: -; j_gene: TRBJ1-4; v_gene: TRBV5-1; d_gene: TRBD1; CDR3nt: TGCGCCAGCAGCCCCGGGACAGTCGAAAAACTGTTTTTT; CDR3aa: CASSPGTVEKLFF
abundance: -; j_gene: TRBJ1-1; v_gene: TRBV6-5; d_gene: TRBD1; CDR3nt: TGTGCCAGCATCAACAGGGGGCTGGACACTGAAGCTTTCTTT; CDR3aa: CASINRGLDTEAFF
abundance: few; j_gene: TRBJ1-1; v_gene: TRBV9; d_gene: -; CDR3nt: TGTGCCAGCAGCGTACAGGGGAACACTGAAGCTTTCTTT; CDR3aa: CASSVQGNTEAFF
abundance: few; j_gene: TRBJ1-2; v_gene: TRBV7-2; d_gene: TRBD1; CDR3nt: TGTGCCAGCAGCGGGGACAGATATGGCTACACCTTC; CDR3aa: CASSGDRYGYTF
abundance: -; j_gene: TRBJ2-7; v_gene: TRBV19; d_gene: TRBD2; CDR3nt: TGTGCCAGTAAAGGTCCCGGGAGGGCCTACGAGCAGTACTTC; CDR3aa: CASKGPGRAYEQYF
abundance: -; j_gene: TRBJ1-2; v_gene: TRBV6-5; d_gene: TRBD1; CDR3nt: TGTGCCAGCAGTTACAAGGCAGGGGGGAAATATGGCTACACCTTC; CDR3aa: CASSYKAGGKYGYTF
abundance: -; j_gene: TRBJ1-1; v_gene: TRBV25-1; d_gene: -; CDR3nt: TGTGCCAGCCGCAGGCAAGGGAACACTGAAGCTTTCTTT; CDR3aa: CASRRQGNTEAFF
abundance: -; j_gene: TRBJ2-3; v_gene: TRBV19; d_gene: TRBD2; CDR3nt: TGTGCCAGTAGTATGGCGGGACTAGCGGGAGGGTCACAGTATTTT; CDR3aa: CASSMAGLAGGSQYF
abundance: -; j_gene: TRBJ2-1; v_gene: TRBV7-2; d_gene: TRBD2; CDR3nt: TGTGCCAGCAGCCCCCTATCCAGCGGGAGATTCTACAATGAGCAGTTCTTC; CDR3aa: CASSPLSSGRFYNEQFF
abundance: once; j_gene: TRBJ2-7; v_gene: TRBV9; d_gene: -; CDR3nt: TGTGCCAGCAGCGTAGGAGGTGACCCCTACGAGCAGTACTTC; CDR3aa: CASSVGGDPYEQYF
abundance: -; j_gene: TRBJ2-7; v_gene: TRBV2; d_gene: -; CDR3nt: TGTGCCAGCAGTGGGGGGGAAGCCTACGAGCAGTACTTC; CDR3aa: CASSGGEAYEQYF
abundance: -; j_gene: TRBJ2-7; v_gene: TRBV27; d_gene: -; CDR3nt: TGTGCCAGCAGTTTAGTCGAACGGAGCTACGAGCAGTACTTC; CDR3aa: CASSLVERSYEQYF
abundance: -; j_gene: TRBJ1-1; v_gene: TRBV3-1/TRBV3-2; d_gene: -; CDR3nt: TGTGCCAGCAGCCAAGGAGATATGGCGGTCACTGAAGCTTTCTTT; CDR3aa: CASSQGDMAVTEAFF
abundance: -; j_gene: TRBJ2-7; v_gene: TRBV5-4; d_gene: TRBD1; CDR3nt: TGTGCCAGCAGCATAGACAGGGGCCACGAGCAGTACTTC; CDR3aa: CASSIDRGHEQYF
abundance: -; j_gene: TRBJ1-1; v_gene: TRBV30; d_gene: -; CDR3nt: TGTGCCTGGCGGGGGAGGGGAAGCACTGAAGCTTTCTTT; CDR3aa: CAWRGRGSTEAFF
abundance: -; j_gene: TRBJ2-7; v_gene: TRBV30; d_gene: -; CDR3nt: TGTGCCTGGAGTGGGTTGATAGCGCCCGAGCAGTACTTC; CDR3aa: CAWSGLIAPEQYF
abundance: -; j_gene: TRBJ2-5; v_gene: TRBV7-2; d_gene: -; CDR3nt: TGTGCCAGCAGCTTAGGACAGAAAAGCCAAGAGACCCAGTACTTC; CDR3aa: CASSLGQKSQETQYF
abundance: -; j_gene: TRBJ1-6; v_gene: TRBV6-1; d_gene: TRBD1; CDR3nt: TGTGCCAGCAGTGAAGGACAGGGGGGGTATTCACCCCTCCACTTT; CDR3aa: CASSEGQGGYSPLHF
abundance: -; j_gene: TRBJ1-2; v_gene: TRBV6-2/TRBV6-3; d_gene: -; CDR3nt: TGTGCCAGCAGCACCACAGGGACTAGTGGCTACACCTTC; CDR3aa: CASSTTGTSGYTF
abundance: -; j_gene: TRBJ2-7; v_gene: TRBV6-1; d_gene: -; CDR3nt: TGTGCCAGCAGTGATTCTGGCACCGTGAAATTCTACGAGCAGTACTTC; CDR3aa: CASSDSGTVKFYEQYF
abundance: -; j_gene: TRBJ2-5; v_gene: TRBV12-3/TRBV12-4; d_gene: -; CDR3nt: TGTGCCAGCGGCTTCTACAGGGAAGAGACCCAGTACTTC; CDR3aa: CASGFYREETQYF
abundance: -; j_gene: TRBJ1-1; v_gene: TRBV9; d_gene: -; CDR3nt: TGTGCCAGCAGCCCGAGATCGGGGAGGAGCACTGAAGCTTTCTTT; CDR3aa: CASSPRSGRSTEAFF
abundance: -; j_gene: TRBJ1-1; v_gene: TRBV28; d_gene: -; CDR3nt: TGTGCCAGCAGCTTTAGGGGGAACACTGAAGCTTTCTTT; CDR3aa: CASSFRGNTEAFF
abundance: -; j_gene: TRBJ1-1; v_gene: TRBV6-2/TRBV6-3; d_gene: -; CDR3nt: TGTGCCAGCAGTTACTCAGGGCAGGGCCCCGTGAACACTGAAGCTTTCTTT; CDR3aa: CASSYSGQGPVNTEAFF
abundance: -; j_gene: TRBJ2-7; v_gene: TRBV15; d_gene: TRBD2; CDR3nt: TGTGCCACCAGCAGGGCGAGCGGGACCTTGGGGGAGCAGTACTTC; CDR3aa: CATSRASGTLGEQYF
abundance: -; j_gene: TRBJ2-1; v_gene: TRBV2; d_gene: TRBD2; CDR3nt: TGTGCCAGCAGGAGACTAGCGGGAGGCGATGAGCAGTTCTTC; CDR3aa: CASRRLAGGDEQFF
abundance: -; j_gene: TRBJ2-7; v_gene: TRBV6-2/TRBV6-3; d_gene: TRBD2; CDR3nt: TGTGCCAGCAGTTACGAGACTAGCGGCGAGCAGTACTTC; CDR3aa: CASSYETSGEQYF
abundance: -; j_gene: TRBJ1-1; v_gene: TRBV5-1; d_gene: -; CDR3nt: TGCGCCAGCAGCTTGGTTGAGGCCGGGAGCACTGAAGCTTTCTTT; CDR3aa: CASSLVEAGSTEAFF
abundance: -; j_gene: TRBJ2-7; v_gene: TRBV11-1; d_gene: TRBD2; CDR3nt: TGTGCCAGCAGCGAACCCGGGAGGAACGAGCAGTACTTC; CDR3aa: CASSEPGRNEQYF
abundance: once; j_gene: TRBJ2-7; v_gene: TRBV20-1; d_gene: TRBD2; CDR3nt: TGCAGTGCTAGTGAGGCTAGCGGGAGGAACCACGAGCAGTACTTC; CDR3aa: CSASEASGRNHEQYF
abundance: -; j_gene: TRBJ2-2; v_gene: TRBV2; d_gene: TRBD2; CDR3nt: TGTGCCAGCAAGACAGGACTAGCCGGAGAGGTTTGGGAGCTGTTTTTT; CDR3aa: CASKTGLAGEVWELFF
abundance: -; j_gene: TRBJ2-3; v_gene: TRBV28; d_gene: TRBD2; CDR3nt: TGTGCCAGCAGTGATAGCGGGAGGGGCGGCACAGATACGCAGTATTTT; CDR3aa: CASSDSGRGGTDTQYF
abundance: -; j_gene: TRBJ2-1; v_gene: TRBV27; d_gene: -; CDR3nt: TGTGCCAGCAGTCCCAATTCGGGTGAGCAGTTCTTC; CDR3aa: CASSPNSGEQFF
abundance: -; j_gene: TRBJ1-1; v_gene: TRBV6-5; d_gene: -; CDR3nt: TGTGCCAGCAGTTACACGGACAGGAACACTGAAGCTTTCTTT; CDR3aa: CASSYTDRNTEAFF
abundance: -; j_gene: TRBJ2-6; v_gene: TRBV29-1; d_gene: TRBD1; CDR3nt: TGCAGCGTAACGCCGGGACAGGGGAACTCTGGGGCCAACGTCCTGACTTTC; CDR3aa: CSVTPGQGNSGANVLTF
abundance: -; j_gene: TRBJ2-5; v_gene: TRBV5-4; d_gene: -; CDR3nt: TGTGCCAGCAGCTTTCAGGGGATCGAGACCCAGTACTTC; CDR3aa: CASSFQGIETQYF
abundance: -; j_gene: TRBJ1-1; v_gene: TRBV12-3/TRBV12-4; d_gene: -; CDR3nt: TGTGCCACTTCTCGGGGGGGGAACACTGAAGCTTTCTTT; CDR3aa: CATSRGGNTEAFF
abundance: -; j_gene: TRBJ2-1; v_gene: TRBV7-2; d_gene: TRBD2; CDR3nt: TGTGCCAGCAGCGCAACGGGGGCTAGCGGGAGAGTATACAATGAGCAGTTCTTC; CDR3aa: CASSATGASGRVYNEQFF
abundance: -; j_gene: TRBJ2-2; v_gene: TRBV28; d_gene: -; CDR3nt: TGTGCCAGCAGTTCCAGGGTACGCGGGGAGCTGTTTTTT; CDR3aa: CASSSRVRGELFF
abundance: -; j_gene: TRBJ2-1; v_gene: TRBV16; d_gene: TRBD2; CDR3nt: TGTGCCAGCAGCCAGTCGACTAGCGGCCAAAGGTTCTTC; CDR3aa: CASSQSTSGQRFF
abundance: -; j_gene: TRBJ2-5; v_gene: TRBV6-5; d_gene: TRBD2; CDR3nt: TGTGCCAGCTGGCGGGGGGAGACCCAGTACTTC; CDR3aa: CASWRGETQYF
abundance: -; j_gene: TRBJ2-1; v_gene: TRBV28; d_gene: -; CDR3nt: TGTGCCAGCAGCTCCACCGGGACAAGTACGTTCTTC; CDR3aa: CASSSTGTSTFF
abundance: once; j_gene: TRBJ2-2; v_gene: TRBV11-2; d_gene: -; CDR3nt: TGTGCCAGCAGCTTATCCGGGACACCCCTAGGATGGGAGCTGTTTTTT; CDR3aa: CASSLSGTPLGWELFF
abundance: -; j_gene: TRBJ1-5; v_gene: TRBV30; d_gene: -; CDR3nt: TGTGCCTGGAGTAGATCGGGTCAGCCCCAGCATTTT; CDR3aa: CAWSRSGQPQHF
abundance: -; j_gene: TRBJ1-2; v_gene: TRBV5-1; d_gene: TRBD1; CDR3nt: TGCGCCAGCAGCTTAACGACAGGGCAGAACTATGGCTACACCTTC; CDR3aa: CASSLTTGQNYGYTF
abundance: -; j_gene: TRBJ2-1; v_gene: TRBV19; d_gene: TRBD2; CDR3nt: TGTGCCAGTAGTGATCCGGGACTAGCGGGATTCAATGAGCAGTTCTTC; CDR3aa: CASSDPGLAGFNEQFF
abundance: -; j_gene: TRBJ2-7; v_gene: TRBV3-1/TRBV3-2; d_gene: -; CDR3nt: TGTGCCAGCAGCCCTTCTGGGGGGGGCAATCATTACGAGCAGTACTTC; CDR3aa: CASSPSGGGNHYEQYF
abundance: -; j_gene: TRBJ1-2; v_gene: TRBV27; d_gene: TRBD1; CDR3nt: TGTGCCAGCAGTTTACAGCGGCCGACAGGGACCTATGGCTACACCTTC; CDR3aa: CASSLQRPTGTYGYTF
abundance: -; j_gene: TRBJ2-1; v_gene: TRBV4-2; d_gene: TRBD2; CDR3nt: TGTGCCAGCAGCCAATCGGGACTAGCGGGAGGTTTATACAATGAGCAGTTCTTC; CDR3aa: CASSQSGLAGGLYNEQFF
abundance: once; j_gene: TRBJ1-4; v_gene: TRBV30; d_gene: -; CDR3nt: TGTGCCTGGAGTGAGCGCAATGAAAAACTGTTTTTT; CDR3aa: CAWSERNEKLFF
abundance: -; j_gene: TRBJ2-1; v_gene: TRBV5-6; d_gene: TRBD2; CDR3nt: TGTGCCAGCAGCTCGACTGGCTCGGGGGGGTCCTACAATGAGCAGTTCTTC; CDR3aa: CASSSTGSGGSYNEQFF
abundance: -; j_gene: TRBJ2-5; v_gene: TRBV6-5; d_gene: -; CDR3nt: TGTGCCAGCAGTCCCAGGTGGGAGACCCAGTACTTC; CDR3aa: CASSPRWETQYF